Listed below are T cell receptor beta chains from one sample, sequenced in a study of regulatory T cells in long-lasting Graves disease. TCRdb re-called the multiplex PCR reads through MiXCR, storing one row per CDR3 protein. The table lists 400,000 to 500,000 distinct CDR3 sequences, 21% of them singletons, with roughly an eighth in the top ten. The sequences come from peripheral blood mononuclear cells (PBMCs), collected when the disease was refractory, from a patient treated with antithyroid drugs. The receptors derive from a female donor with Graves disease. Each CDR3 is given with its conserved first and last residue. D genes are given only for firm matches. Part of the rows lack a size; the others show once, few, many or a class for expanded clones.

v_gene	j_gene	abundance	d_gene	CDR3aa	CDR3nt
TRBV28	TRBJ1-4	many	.	CASSPSGQSATNEKLFF	TGTGCCAGCAGTCCATCCGGACAAAGTGCAACTAATGAAAAACTGTTTTTT
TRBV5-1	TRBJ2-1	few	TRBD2	CASSLSILAGGPVYNEQFF	TGCGCCAGCAGCTTGAGTATCCTAGCGGGAGGGCCAGTCTACAATGAGCAGTTCTTC
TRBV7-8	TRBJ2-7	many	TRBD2	CASSLGLAGDPYEQYF	TGTGCCAGCAGCTTAGGTCTAGCGGGAGATCCCTACGAGCAGTACTTC
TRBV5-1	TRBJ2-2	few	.	CASSLRNLGELFF	TGCGCCAGCAGCTTGAGAAATCTCGGGGAGCTGTTTTTT
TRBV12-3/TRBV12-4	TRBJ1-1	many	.	CASSIGTMLWHTEAFF	TGTGCCAGCAGCATAGGGACGATGTTATGGCACACTGAAGCTTTCTTT
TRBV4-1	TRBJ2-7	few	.	CASSLGPAASYEQYF	TGCGCCAGCAGCCTCGGCCCAGCGGCCTCCTACGAGCAGTACTTC
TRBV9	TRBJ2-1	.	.	CASSGPRNEQFF	TGTGCCAGCAGCGGCCCCCGTAATGAGCAGTTCTTC
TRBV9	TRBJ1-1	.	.	CASSVGGGTTEAFF	TGTGCCAGCAGCGTAGGAGGCGGAACCACTGAAGCTTTCTTT
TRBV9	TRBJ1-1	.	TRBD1	CASSQPGQGIMNTEAFF	TGTGCCAGCAGCCAACCGGGACAGGGCATCATGAACACTGAAGCTTTCTTT
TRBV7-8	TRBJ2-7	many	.	CASSLVQDSYEQYF	TGTGCCAGCAGCTTAGTGCAGGACTCCTACGAGCAGTACTTC
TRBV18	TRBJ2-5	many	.	CASSPPLEETQYF	TGTGCCAGCTCACCACCGCTGGAGGAGACCCAGTACTTC
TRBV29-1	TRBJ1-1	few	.	CSVARGPNTEAFF	TGCAGCGTTGCTCGGGGGCCTAACACTGAAGCTTTCTTT
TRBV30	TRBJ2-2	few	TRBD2	CAWSLEGLVGTGELFF	TGTGCCTGGAGTTTAGAGGGACTAGTGGGGACCGGGGAGCTGTTTTTT
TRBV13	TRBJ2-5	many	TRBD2	CASSLVAGGLETQYF	TGTGCCAGCAGCTTAGTCGCGGGAGGCCTCGAGACCCAGTACTTC
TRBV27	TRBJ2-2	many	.	CASSSTGELFF	TGTGCCAGCAGTTCTACCGGGGAGCTGTTTTTT
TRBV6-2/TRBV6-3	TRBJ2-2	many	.	CASSYSGPTNTGELFF	TGTGCCAGCAGTTACTCGGGACCTACGAACACCGGGGAGCTGTTTTTT
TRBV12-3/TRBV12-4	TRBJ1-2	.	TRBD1	CASRTGGGGYTF	TGTGCCAGCAGGACAGGGGGTGGTGGCTACACCTTC
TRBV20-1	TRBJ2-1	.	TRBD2	CSARGGLAAYNEQSF	TGCAGTGCTAGAGGGGGACTAGCGGCCTACAATGAGCAGTCCTTC
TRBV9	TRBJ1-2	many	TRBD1	CASSVPGTGAPYGYTF	TGTGCCAGCAGCGTTCCCGGGACAGGGGCTCCCTATGGCTACACCTTC
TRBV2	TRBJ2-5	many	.	CASSFGPQETQYF	TGTGCCAGCAGTTTTGGGCCACAAGAGACCCAGTACTTC
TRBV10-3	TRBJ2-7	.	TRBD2	CAISDSGLAGKYF	TGTGCCATCAGCGACTCAGGACTAGCGGGAAAGTACTTC